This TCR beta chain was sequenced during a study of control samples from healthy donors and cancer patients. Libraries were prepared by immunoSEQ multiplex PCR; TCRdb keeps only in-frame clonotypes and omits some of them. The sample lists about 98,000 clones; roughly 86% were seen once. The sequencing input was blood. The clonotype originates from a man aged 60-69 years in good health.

This CDR3 reads CASRVPGQAYEQYF. CDR3 DNA: TGCGCCAGTCGTGTTCCGGGACAGGCCTACGAGCAGTACTTC. This rearrangement joins TRBV5-1 to TRBJ2-7; 8 bases line up with TRBD1. The length of the CDR3 is 14 residues. The germline V gene has CDR1 SGHRS and CDR2 YFSETQ. The J segment lost 2 bases and the V segment lost 8 bases, leaving 9 bases of the junction unmatched.